The 6 T cell receptor beta chains given below trace back to one sample, sequenced in a study of T cells in localized non-small cell lung cancer. Profiling relied on immunoSEQ multiplex PCR, and the TCRdb table lists in-frame clones only, not all of them. This sample has about 53,000 clones, with 75% to 90% found just once. Sequencing was performed on peripheral blood mononuclear cells, taken before any cancer treatment. These receptors all stem from a man aged 40 to 69 with stage III lung adenocarcinoma.

This clone was observed a few times. The chain couples TRBV7-2 to TRBJ1-2, with 7 nucleotides matching TRBD1. V dropped 5 bases and J dropped 6; count of bases not matched to a gene: 12. The CDR3 sequence is 15 residues long. Germline V lookup: CDR1 SGHTA, CDR2 FQGNSA. DNA of the CDR3: TGTGCCAGCAGCATTACAGGGGAGGGGGTCGATGGCTACACCTTC. Amino acid sequence: CASSITGEGVDGYTF.

The chain links TRBV18 to TRBJ1-2; 7 bases agree with TRBD1. With 0 bases clipped from V and 8 bases from J, the junction kept 9 bases outside the gene matches. This CDR3 has 15 amino acids. Germline V lookup: CDR1 KGHSH, CDR2 LQKENI. CDR3 DNA: TGTGCCAGCTCACCACCCGGGACAGTGAAAGGCGGCTACACCTTC. Translated, it gives CASSPPGTVKGGYTF.

This clone was observed once. The chain links TRBV5-1 to TRBJ2-1; D perhaps matches TRBD2 (6 bases). The CDR3 totals 15 residues. Trimming took 3 bases from V and 8 from J, leaving 18 bases between them. CDR1 and CDR2 from the germline V gene are SGHRS and YFSETQ. The CDR3 coding sequence is TGCGCCAGCAGCTCTCTACCGGGAGTTTCCGATGAGCAGTTCTTC. Encoded protein: CASSSLPGVSDEQFF. The full variable domain, completed using reference TRBV5-1 and TRBJ2-1, is KAGVTQTPRYLIKTRGQQVTLSCSPISGHRSVSWYQQTPGQGLQFLFEYFSETQRNKGNFPGRFSGRQFSNSRSEMNVSTLELGDSALYLCASSSLPGVSDEQFFGPGTRLTVL.

The V and J genes are TRBV5-1 and TRBJ2-2; D may be TRBD1 (6 bases). The CDR3 has 15 residues. Germline values: CDR1 SGHRS, CDR2 YFSETQ. The V end lost 0 bases, the J end lost 6 bases, and 12 bases lay between the germline ends. CDR3: CASSLDTGWAGELFF. CDR3 in DNA: TGCGCCAGCAGCTTGGATACAGGGTGGGCCGGGGAGCTGTTTTTT.

The rearrangement joins TRBV2 to TRBJ2-3, with 9 bases aligning to TRBD1. Trimming took 6 bases from V and 2 from J; bases not matched to a gene: 9. CDR1 is SNHLY and CDR2 is FYNNEI in the germline V gene. The CDR3 sequence is 16 residues long. CDR3 sequence (DNA): TGTGCCAGCAGAGAGCACGGGACAGGGAACACAGATACGCAGTATTTT. Protein sequence: CASREHGTGNTDTQYF.

This clone came up a few times. The rearrangement joins TRBV5-4 to TRBJ2-3; D gene unclear. Germline lookup yields CDR1 SGHNT and CDR2 YYREEE (reference sequence). This CDR3 contains 10 residues. V was shortened by 10 bases and J by 7 bases, with 10 bases between the two germline ends. In DNA form, the CDR3 reads TGTGCCGGCCGCCATTATACGCAGTATTTT. It codes for CAGRHYTQYF. The whole variable domain, remainder taken from reference TRBV5-4 and TRBJ2-3, is ETGVTQSPTHLIKTRGQQVTLRCSSQSGHNTVSWYQQALGQGPQFIFQYYREEENGRGNFPPRFSGLQFPNYSSELNVNALELDDSALYLCAGRHYTQYFGPGTRLTVL.